The source of this T cell receptor (beta chain) is a study of blood T cell repertoires in COVID-19. The table came from immunoSEQ multiplex PCR; TCRdb's copy has only in-frame clones and leaves some out. Among about 440,000 clones listed, around 88% were seen once. The CDR3 is 12 residues long. Germline V gives CDR1 SGHDT, CDR2 YYEEEE. Trimming removed 5 bases from V and 5 bases from J, with 10 bases in between. V usage is TRBV5-6 and J usage is TRBJ1-1; weak D call: TRBD1 (6 bases). Sequenced: peripheral blood. This receptor was identified in a woman in her forties or fifties with COVID-19, enrolled during active disease. The chain's CDR3 is CASRRGQTEAFF. CDR3 sequence (DNA): TGTGCCAGCAGACGAGGACAGACTGAAGCTTTCTTT.